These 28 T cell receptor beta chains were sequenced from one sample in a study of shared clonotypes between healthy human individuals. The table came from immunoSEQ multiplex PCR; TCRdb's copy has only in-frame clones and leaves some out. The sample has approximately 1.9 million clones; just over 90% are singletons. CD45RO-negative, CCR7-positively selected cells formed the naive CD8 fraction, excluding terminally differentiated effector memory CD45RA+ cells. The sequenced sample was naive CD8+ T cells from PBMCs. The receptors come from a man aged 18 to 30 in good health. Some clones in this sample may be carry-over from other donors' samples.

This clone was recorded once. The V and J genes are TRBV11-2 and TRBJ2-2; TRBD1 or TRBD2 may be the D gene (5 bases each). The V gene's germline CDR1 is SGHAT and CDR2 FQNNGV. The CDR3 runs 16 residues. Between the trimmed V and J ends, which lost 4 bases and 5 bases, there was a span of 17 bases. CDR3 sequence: CASSSWDPWGTGELFF. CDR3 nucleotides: TGTGCCAGCAGCTCCTGGGACCCCTGGGGGACCGGGGAGCTGTTTTTT.

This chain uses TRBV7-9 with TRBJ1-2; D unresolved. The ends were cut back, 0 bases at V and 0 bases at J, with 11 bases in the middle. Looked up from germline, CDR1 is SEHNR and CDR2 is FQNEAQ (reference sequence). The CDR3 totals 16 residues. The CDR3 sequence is CASSLAEQAANYGYTF. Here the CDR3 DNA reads TGTGCCAGCAGCTTAGCGGAACAAGCTGCTAACTATGGCTACACCTTC. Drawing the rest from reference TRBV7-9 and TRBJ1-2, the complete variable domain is DTGVSQNPRHKITKRGQNVTFRCDPISEHNRLYWYRQTLGQGPEFLTYFQNEAQLEKSRLLSDRFSAERPKGSFSTLEIQRTEQGDSAMYLCASSLAEQAANYGYTFGSGTRLTVV.

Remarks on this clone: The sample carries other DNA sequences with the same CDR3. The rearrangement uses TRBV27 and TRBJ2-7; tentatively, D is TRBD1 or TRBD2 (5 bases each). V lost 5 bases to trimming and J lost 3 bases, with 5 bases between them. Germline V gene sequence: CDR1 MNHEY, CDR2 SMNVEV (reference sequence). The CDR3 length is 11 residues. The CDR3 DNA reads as TGTGCCAGCAGTGGGGGCTACGAGCAGTACTTC. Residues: CASSGGYEQYF.

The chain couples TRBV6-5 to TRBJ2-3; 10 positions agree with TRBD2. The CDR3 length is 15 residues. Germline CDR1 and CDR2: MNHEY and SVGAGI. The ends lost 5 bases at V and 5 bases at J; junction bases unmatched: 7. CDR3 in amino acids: CASSKLAGRIDTQYF. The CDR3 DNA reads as TGTGCCAGCAGTAAACTAGCGGGACGGATAGATACGCAGTATTTT.

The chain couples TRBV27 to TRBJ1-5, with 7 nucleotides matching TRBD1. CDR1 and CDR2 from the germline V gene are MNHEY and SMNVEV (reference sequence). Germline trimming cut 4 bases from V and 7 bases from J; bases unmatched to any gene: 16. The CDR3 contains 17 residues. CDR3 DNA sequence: TGTGCCAGCAGTTACCTTATCGACACAGGGGTTTTGCAGCCCCAGCATTTT. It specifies CASSYLIDTGVLQPQHF.

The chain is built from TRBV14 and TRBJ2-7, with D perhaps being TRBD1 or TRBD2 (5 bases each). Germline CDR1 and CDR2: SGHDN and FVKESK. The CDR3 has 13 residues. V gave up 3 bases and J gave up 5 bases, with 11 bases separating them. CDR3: CASSQRGPNEQYF. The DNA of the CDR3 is TGTGCCAGCAGCCAGAGGGGCCCGAACGAGCAGTACTTC.

The CDR3: CASSLYPKLASDTQYF. DNA for the CDR3: TGTGCCAGCAGCTTATACCCCAAACTAGCCTCAGATACGCAGTATTTT. This chain connects TRBV11-2 to TRBJ2-3, with D possibly being TRBD2 (6 bases). Between the trimmed V and J ends, which lost 2 bases and 4 bases, there was a span of 16 bases. This CDR3 comprises 16 residues. Germline CDR1 and CDR2: SGHAT and FQNNGV.

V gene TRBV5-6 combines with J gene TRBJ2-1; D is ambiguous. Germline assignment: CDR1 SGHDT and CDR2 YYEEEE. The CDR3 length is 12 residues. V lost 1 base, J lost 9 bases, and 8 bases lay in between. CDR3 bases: TGTGCCAGCAGCTTGTTAAATTTTGAGCAGTTCTTC. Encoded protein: CASSLLNFEQFF.

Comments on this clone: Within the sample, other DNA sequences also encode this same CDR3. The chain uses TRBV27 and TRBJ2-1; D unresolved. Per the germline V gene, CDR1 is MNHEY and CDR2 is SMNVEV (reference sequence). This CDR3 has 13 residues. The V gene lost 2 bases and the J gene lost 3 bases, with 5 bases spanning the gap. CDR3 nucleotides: TGTGCCAGCAGTTTAAGTCTCTACAATGAGCAGTTCTTC. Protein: CASSLSLYNEQFF.

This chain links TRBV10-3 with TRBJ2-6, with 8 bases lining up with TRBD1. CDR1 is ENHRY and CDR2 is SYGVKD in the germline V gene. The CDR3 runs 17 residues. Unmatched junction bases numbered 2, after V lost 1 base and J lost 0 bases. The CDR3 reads CAISEWDRSSGANVLTF. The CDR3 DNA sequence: TGTGCCATCAGTGAGTGGGACAGGAGCTCTGGGGCCAACGTCCTGACTTTC.

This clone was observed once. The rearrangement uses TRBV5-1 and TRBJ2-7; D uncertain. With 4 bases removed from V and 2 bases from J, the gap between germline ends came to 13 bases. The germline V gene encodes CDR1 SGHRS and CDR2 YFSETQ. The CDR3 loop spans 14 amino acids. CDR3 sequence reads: CASSQHGYAYEQYF. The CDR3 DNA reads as TGCGCCAGCAGCCAGCACGGGTACGCCTACGAGCAGTACTTC.

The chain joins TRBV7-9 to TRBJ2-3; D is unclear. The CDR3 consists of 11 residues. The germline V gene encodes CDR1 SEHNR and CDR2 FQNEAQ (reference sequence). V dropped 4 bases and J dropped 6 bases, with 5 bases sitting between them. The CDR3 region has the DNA TGTGCCAGCAGCTCTCTGGATACGCAGTATTTT. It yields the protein CASSSLDTQYF.

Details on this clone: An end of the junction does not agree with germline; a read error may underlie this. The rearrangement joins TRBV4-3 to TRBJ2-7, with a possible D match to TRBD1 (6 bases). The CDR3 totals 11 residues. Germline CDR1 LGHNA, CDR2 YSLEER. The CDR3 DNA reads TGCGCCAGCAGCGACCGGGACAACAGAGTCTTC. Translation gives CASSDRDNRVF.

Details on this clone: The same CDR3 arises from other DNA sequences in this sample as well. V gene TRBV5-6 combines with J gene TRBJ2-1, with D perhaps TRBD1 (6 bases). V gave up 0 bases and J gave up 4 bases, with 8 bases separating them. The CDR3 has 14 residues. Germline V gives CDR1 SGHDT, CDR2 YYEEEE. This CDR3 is CASSLGGRYNEQFF. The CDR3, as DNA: TGTGCCAGCAGCTTGGGGGGGCGGTACAATGAGCAGTTCTTC.

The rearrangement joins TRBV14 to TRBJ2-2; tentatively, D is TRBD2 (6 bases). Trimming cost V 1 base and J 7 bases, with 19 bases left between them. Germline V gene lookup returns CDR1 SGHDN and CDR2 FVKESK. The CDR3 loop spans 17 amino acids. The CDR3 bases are TGTGCCAGCAGCCAAGTTGTGGAGAGGGACTGGGACGGGGAGCTGTTTTTT. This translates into CASSQVVERDWDGELFF.

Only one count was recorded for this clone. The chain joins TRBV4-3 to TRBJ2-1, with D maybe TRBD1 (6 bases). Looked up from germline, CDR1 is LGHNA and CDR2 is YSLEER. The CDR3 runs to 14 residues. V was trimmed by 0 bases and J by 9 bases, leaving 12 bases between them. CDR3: CASSQDTGLGEQFF. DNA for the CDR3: TGCGCCAGCAGCCAAGATACAGGGTTGGGTGAGCAGTTCTTC.

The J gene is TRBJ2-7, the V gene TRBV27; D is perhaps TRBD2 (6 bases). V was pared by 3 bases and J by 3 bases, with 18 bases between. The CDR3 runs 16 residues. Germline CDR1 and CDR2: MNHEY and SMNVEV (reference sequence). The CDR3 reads CASSFSVGGLDYEQYF. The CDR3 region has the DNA TGTGCCAGCAGTTTCTCAGTGGGAGGTTTGGACTACGAGCAGTACTTC.

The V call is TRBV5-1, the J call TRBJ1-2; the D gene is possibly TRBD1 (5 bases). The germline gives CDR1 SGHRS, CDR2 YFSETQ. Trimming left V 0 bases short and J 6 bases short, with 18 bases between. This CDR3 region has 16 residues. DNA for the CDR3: TGCGCCAGCAGCTTGGCCGACGGGGGAAAACCCCATGGCTACACCTTC. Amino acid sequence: CASSLADGGKPHGYTF.

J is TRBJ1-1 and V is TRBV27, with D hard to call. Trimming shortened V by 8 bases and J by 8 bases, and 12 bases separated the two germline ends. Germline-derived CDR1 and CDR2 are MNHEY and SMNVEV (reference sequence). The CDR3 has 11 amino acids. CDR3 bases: TGTGCCAGCGCTCTAGGCAGGGAAGCTTTCTTT. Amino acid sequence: CASALGREAFF.

This CDR3 is CSVEDKGLYTDTQYF. The CDR3 DNA follows: TGCAGCGTTGAAGATAAGGGTCTCTACACAGATACGCAGTATTTT. The chain is built from TRBV29-1 and TRBJ2-3; no reliable D call. The germline gives CDR1 SQVTM, CDR2 ANQGSEA. The V end was cut by 0 bases, the J end by 2 bases, with 12 bases between. The CDR3 sequence is 15 residues long.

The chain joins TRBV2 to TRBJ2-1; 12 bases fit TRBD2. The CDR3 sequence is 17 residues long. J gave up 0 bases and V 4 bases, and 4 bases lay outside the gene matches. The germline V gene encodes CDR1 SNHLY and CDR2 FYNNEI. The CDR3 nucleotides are TGTGCCAGCAGTGGGACTAGCGGGGATAGCTCCTACAATGAGCAGTTCTTC. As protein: CASSGTSGDSSYNEQFF.

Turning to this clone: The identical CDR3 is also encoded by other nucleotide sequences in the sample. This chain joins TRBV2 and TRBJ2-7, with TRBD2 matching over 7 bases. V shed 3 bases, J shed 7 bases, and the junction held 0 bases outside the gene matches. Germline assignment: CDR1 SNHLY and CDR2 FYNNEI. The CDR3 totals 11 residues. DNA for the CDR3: TGTGCCAGCAGTGAGGGACTAGAGCAGTACTTC. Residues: CASSEGLEQYF.

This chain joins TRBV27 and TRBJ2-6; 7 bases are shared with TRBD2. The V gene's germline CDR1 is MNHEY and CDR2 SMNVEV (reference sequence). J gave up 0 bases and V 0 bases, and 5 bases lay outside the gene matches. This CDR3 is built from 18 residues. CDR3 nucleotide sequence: TGTGCCAGCAGTTTATCGGGGGGGTGGGGCTCTGGGGCCAACGTCCTGACTTTC. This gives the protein CASSLSGGWGSGANVLTF.

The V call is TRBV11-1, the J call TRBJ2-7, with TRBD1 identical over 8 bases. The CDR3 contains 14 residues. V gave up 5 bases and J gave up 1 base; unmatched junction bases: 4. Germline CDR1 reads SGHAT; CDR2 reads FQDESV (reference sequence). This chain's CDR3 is CASSHGDRSYEQYF. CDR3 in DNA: TGTGCCAGCAGCCATGGGGACAGGTCCTACGAGCAGTACTTC.

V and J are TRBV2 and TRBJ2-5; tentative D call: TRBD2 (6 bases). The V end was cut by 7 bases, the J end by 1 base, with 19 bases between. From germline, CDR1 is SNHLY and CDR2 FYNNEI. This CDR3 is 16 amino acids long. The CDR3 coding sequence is TGTGCCAGCATTAAGGGGACTTTCAGAATCCAAGAGACCCAGTACTTC. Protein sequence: CASIKGTFRIQETQYF.

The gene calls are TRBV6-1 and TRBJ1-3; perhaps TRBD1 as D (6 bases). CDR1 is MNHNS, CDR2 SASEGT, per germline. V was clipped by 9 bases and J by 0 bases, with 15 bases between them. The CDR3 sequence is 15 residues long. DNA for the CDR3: TGTGCCAGTGGGGGGCTCGAAAACTCTGGAAACACCATATATTTT. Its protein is CASGGLENSGNTIYF.

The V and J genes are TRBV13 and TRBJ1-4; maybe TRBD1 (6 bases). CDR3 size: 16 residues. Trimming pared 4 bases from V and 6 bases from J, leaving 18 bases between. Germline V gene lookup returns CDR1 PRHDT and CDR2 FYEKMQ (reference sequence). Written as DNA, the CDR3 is TGTGCCAGCAGCTCTGGGACACCCATTGCGTATGAAAAACTGTTTTTT. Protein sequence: CASSSGTPIAYEKLFF.

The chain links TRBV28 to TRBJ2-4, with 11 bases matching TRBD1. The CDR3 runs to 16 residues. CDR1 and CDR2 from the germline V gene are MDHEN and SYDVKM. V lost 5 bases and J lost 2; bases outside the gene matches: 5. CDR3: CASSPDRGRPKNIQYF. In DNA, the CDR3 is TGTGCCAGCAGTCCGGACAGGGGGCGGCCCAAAAACATTCAGTACTTC.